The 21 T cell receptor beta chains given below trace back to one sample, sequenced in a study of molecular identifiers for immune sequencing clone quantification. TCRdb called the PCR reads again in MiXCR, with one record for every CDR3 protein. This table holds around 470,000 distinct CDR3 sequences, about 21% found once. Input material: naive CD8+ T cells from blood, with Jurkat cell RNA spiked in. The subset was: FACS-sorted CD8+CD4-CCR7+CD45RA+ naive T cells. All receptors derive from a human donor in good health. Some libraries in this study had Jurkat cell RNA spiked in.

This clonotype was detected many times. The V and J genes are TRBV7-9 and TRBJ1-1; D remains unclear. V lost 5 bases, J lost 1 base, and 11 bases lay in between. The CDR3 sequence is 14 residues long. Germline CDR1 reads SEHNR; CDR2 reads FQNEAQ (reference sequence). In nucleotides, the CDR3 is TGTGCCAGCAGCAATCCCCCGGAGAACACTGAAGCTTTCTTT. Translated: CASSNPPENTEAFF.

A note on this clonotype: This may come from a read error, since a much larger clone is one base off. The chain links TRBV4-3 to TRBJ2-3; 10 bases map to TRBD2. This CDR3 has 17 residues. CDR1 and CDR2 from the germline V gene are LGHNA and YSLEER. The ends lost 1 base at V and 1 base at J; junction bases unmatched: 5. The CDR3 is CASSQARTSGGTDTQYF. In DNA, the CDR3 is TGCGCCAGCAGCCAAGCCAGGACTAGCGGAGGCACAGATACGCAGTATTTT.

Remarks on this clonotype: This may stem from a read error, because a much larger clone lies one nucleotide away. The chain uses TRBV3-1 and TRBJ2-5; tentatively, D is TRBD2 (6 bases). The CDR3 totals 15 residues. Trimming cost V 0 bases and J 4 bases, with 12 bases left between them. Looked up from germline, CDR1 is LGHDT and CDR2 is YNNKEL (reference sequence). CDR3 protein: CASSQDSGVRETQYF. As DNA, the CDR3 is TGTGCCAGCAGCCAAGACTCGGGGGTCCGAGAGACCCAGTACTTC.

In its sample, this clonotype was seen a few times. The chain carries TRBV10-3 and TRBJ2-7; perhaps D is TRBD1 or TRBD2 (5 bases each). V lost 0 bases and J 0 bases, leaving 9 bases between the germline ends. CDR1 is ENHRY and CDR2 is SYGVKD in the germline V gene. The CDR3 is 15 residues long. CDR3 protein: CAISESGDSSYEQYF. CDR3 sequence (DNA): TGTGCCATCAGTGAGTCGGGAGACAGCTCCTACGAGCAGTACTTC.

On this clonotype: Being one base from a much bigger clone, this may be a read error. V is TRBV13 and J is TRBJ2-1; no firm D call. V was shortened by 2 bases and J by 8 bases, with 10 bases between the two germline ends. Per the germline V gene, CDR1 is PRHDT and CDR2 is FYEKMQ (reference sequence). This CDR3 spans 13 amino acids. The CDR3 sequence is CASSLRSLDEQFF. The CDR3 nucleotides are TGTGCCAGCAGCTTAAGGTCCCTCGATGAGCAGTTCTTC.

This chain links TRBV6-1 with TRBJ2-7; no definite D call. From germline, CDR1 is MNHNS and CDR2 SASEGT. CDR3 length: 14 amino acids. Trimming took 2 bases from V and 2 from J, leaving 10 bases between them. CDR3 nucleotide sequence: TGTGCCAGCAGTGAATGGCTAGAGACCTACGAGCAGTACTTC. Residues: CASSEWLETYEQYF.

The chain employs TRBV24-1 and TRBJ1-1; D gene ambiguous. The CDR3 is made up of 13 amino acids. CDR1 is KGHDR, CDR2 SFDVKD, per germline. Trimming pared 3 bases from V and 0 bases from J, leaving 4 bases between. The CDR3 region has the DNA TGTGCCACCAGTGATGCCCTGAACACTGAAGCTTTCTTT. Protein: CATSDALNTEAFF.

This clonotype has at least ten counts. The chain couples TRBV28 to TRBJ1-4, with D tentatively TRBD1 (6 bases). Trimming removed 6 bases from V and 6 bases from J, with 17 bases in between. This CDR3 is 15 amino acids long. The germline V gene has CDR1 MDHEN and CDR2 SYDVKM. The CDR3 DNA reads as TGTGCCAGCAGCCCTCCTACCACAGGGTATGAAAAACTGTTTTTT. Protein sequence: CASSPPTTGYEKLFF.

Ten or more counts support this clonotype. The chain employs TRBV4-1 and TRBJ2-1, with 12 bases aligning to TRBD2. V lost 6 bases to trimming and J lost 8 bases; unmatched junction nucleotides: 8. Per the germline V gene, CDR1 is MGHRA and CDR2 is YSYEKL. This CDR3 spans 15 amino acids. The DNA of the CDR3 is TGCGCCAGCAGGGAACTAGCGGGAGGATGGGATGAGCAGTTCTTC. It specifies CASRELAGGWDEQFF.

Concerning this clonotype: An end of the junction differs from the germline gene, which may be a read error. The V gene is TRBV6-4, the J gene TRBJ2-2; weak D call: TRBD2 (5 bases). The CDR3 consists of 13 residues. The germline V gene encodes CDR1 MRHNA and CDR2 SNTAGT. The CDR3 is CASSDLNTGELLF. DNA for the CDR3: TGTGCCAGCAGTGACTTAAACACCGGGGAGCTGCTTTTT.

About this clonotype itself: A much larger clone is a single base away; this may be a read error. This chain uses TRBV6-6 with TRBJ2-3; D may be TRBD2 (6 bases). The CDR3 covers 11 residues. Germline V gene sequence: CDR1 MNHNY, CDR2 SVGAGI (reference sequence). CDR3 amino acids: CASSRRGTRYF. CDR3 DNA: TGTGCCAGCAGCCGGAGGGGTACGCGGTATTTT.

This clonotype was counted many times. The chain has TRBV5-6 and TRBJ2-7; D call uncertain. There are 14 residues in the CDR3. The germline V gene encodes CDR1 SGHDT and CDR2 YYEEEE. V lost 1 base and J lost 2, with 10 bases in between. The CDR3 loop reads CASSLFGEAYEQYF. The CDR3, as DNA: TGTGCCAGCAGCTTGTTCGGTGAGGCCTACGAGCAGTACTTC.

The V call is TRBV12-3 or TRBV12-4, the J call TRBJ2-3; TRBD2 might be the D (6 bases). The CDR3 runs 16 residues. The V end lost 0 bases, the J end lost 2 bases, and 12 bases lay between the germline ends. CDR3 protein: CASSLAAGRVTDTQYF. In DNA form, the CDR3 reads TGTGCCAGCAGTTTAGCCGCGGGGCGGGTCACAGATACGCAGTATTTT.

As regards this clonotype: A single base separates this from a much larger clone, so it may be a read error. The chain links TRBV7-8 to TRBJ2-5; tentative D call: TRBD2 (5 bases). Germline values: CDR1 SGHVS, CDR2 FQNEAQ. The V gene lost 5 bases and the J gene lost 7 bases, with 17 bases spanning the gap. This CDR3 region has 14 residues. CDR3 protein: CASSPQTTEGTQYF. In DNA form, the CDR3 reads TGTGCCAGCAGCCCCCAGACTACCGAAGGGACCCAGTACTTC.

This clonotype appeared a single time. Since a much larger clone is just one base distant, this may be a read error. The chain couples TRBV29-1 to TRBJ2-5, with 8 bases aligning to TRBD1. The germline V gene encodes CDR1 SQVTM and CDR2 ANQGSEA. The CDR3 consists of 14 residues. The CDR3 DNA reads TGCAGCGTTGTGGACAGGGCGTACCAAGAGACCAAGTACTTC. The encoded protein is CSVVDRAYQETKYF.

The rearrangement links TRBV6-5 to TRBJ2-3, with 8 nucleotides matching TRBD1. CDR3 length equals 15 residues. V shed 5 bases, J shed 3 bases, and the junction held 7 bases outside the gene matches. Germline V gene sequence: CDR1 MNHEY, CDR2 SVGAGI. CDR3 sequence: CASSEQGGYTDTQYF. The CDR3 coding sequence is TGTGCCAGCAGTGAACAGGGGGGATATACAGATACGCAGTATTTT.

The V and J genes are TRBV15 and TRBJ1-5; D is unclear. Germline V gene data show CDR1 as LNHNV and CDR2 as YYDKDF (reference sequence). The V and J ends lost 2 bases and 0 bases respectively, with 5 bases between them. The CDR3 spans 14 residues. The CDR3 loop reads CATSRSNSNQPQHF. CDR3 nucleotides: TGTGCCACCAGCAGATCCAATAGCAATCAGCCCCAGCATTTT.

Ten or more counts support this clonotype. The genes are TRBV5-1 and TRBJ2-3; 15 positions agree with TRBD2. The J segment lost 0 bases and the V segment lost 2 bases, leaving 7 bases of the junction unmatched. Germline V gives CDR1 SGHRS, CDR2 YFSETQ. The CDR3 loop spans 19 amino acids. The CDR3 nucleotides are TGCGCCAGCAGCTTCACCGGGACTAGCGGGGGGACTAGCACAGATACGCAGTATTTT. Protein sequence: CASSFTGTSGGTSTDTQYF.

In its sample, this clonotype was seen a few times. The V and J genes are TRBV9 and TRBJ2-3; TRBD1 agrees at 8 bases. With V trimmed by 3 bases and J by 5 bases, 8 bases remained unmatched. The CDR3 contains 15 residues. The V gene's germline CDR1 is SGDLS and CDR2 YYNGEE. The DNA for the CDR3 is TGTGCCAGCAGCGCGGGGACAGGAATTATAGATACGCAGTATTTT. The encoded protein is CASSAGTGIIDTQYF. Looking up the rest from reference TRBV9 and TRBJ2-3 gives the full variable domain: DSGVTQTPKHLITATGQRVTLRCSPRSGDLSVYWYQQSLDQGLQFLIQYYNGEERAKGNILERFSAQQFPDLHSELNLSSLELGDSALYFCASSAGTGIIDTQYFGPGTRLTVL.

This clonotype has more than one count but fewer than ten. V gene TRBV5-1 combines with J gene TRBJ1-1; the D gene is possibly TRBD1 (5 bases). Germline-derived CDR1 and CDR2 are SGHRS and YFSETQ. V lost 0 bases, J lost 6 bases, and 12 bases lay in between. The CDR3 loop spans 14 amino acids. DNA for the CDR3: TGCGCCAGCAGCTTGGGGCAGGGTGTACCTGAAGCTTTCTTT. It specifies CASSLGQGVPEAFF.

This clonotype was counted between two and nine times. CDR3 protein: CASSFYRGSYEQYF. DNA of the CDR3: TGTGCCAGCAGTTTTTACAGGGGATCATACGAGCAGTACTTC. This chain connects TRBV28 to TRBJ2-7, with TRBD1 identical over 7 bases. CDR1 and CDR2 (germline): MDHEN, SYDVKM. This CDR3 region has 14 residues. J gave up 4 bases and V 3 bases, and 6 bases lay outside the gene matches.